This entry describes one T cell receptor (beta chain). This sample stems from a study of blood T cell repertoires in COVID-19. Study summary: In each case, the material was cDNA or gDNA derived from T cells, B-cell-depleted T cells, or PBMCs.

Clones were read by immunoSEQ multiplex PCR, and TCRdb kept only the in-frame ones, dropping some. Here the sample spans some 220,000 clones, 80% being singletons. In germline, CDR1 is LGHDT, CDR2 YNNKEL (reference sequence). V dropped 6 bases and J dropped 4 bases, with 12 bases sitting between them. This CDR3 contains 13 residues. The V and J genes are TRBV3-1 (or the pseudogene TRBV3-2) and TRBJ2-5; possibly TRBD2 for D (7 bases). Sequenced input: peripheral blood. The receptor's source is a woman between 65 and 79 years old with acute or convalescent COVID-19. CDR3 amino acids: CASSRAGAETQYF. The CDR3 DNA reads TGTGCCAGCAGTCGGGCGGGGGCAGAGACCCAGTACTTC.